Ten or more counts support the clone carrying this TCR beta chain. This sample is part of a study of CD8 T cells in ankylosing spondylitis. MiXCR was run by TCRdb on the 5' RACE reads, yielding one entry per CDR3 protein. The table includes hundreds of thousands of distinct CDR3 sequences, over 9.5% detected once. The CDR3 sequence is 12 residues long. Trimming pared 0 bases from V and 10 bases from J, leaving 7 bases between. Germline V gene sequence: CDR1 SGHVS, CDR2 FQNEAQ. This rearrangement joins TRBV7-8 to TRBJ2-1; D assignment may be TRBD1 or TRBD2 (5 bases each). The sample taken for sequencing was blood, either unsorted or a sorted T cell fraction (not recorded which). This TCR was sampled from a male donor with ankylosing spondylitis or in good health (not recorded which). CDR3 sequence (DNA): TGTGCCAGCAGCTTAGCGGGGGTCGAGCAGTTCTTC. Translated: CASSLAGVEQFF.